The 17 T cell receptor beta chains in this list originate from one sample, sequenced in a study of T cell responses to AZD1222 COVID-19 vaccine. Measured with immunoSEQ multiplex PCR; TCRdb has only the in-frame clones, and not every one. Of 150,000 or so clones listed, just over 90% are singletons. The source material was peripheral blood, sampled on day 0 of AZD1222 vaccination. Source of these receptors: an adult in good health.

This chain uses TRBV5-4 with TRBJ1-6, with D unclear. V lost 0 bases to trimming and J lost 0 bases, with 10 bases between them. CDR1 and CDR2 (germline): SGHNT, YYREEE (reference sequence). This CDR3 comprises 17 residues. The CDR3 region is CASSLEPASSYNSPLHF. DNA for the CDR3: TGTGCCAGCAGCTTGGAGCCGGCGAGCTCCTATAATTCACCCCTCCACTTT. Supplemented by reference TRBV5-4 and TRBJ1-6, the full variable domain reads ETGVTQSPTHLIKTRGQQVTLRCSSQSGHNTVSWYQQALGQGPQFIFQYYREEENGRGNFPPRFSGLQFPNYSSELNVNALELDDSALYLCASSLEPASSYNSPLHFGNGTRLTVT.

The chain combines TRBV19 with TRBJ2-7; D gene unclear. Germline lookup yields CDR1 LNHDA and CDR2 SQIVND (reference sequence). CDR3 length equals 12 residues. Trimming cost V 3 bases and J 1 base, with 4 bases left between them. CDR3 in DNA: TGTGCCAGTAGTATCGGTTCCTACGAGCAGTACTTC. Its protein is CASSIGSYEQYF. Looking up the rest from reference TRBV19 and TRBJ2-7 gives the full variable domain: DGGITQSPKYLFRKEGQNVTLSCEQNLNHDAMYWYRQDPGQGLRLIYYSQIVNDFQKGDIAEGYSVSREKKESFPLTVTSAQKNPTAFYLCASSIGSYEQYFGPGTRLTVT.

The genes are TRBV30 and TRBJ1-5, with D tentatively TRBD1 (5 bases). From germline, CDR1 is GTSNPN and CDR2 SVGIG (reference sequence). The CDR3 is 15 residues long. V lost 3 bases and J 4 bases, leaving 16 bases between the germline ends. This CDR3 is CAWSSLGGINQPQHF. Here the CDR3 DNA reads TGTGCCTGGAGCTCCCTTGGGGGAATAAATCAGCCCCAGCATTTT.

This rearrangement joins TRBV11-2 to TRBJ1-1; the D gene is possibly TRBD1 (5 bases). This CDR3 is 13 amino acids long. V was cut by 5 bases and J by 2 bases, with 9 bases left in between. Germline V CDR1 and CDR2: SGHAT, FQNNGV. CDR3 in amino acids: CASSRDANTEAFF. The DNA of the CDR3 is TGTGCCAGCAGCCGGGACGCAAACACTGAAGCTTTCTTT.

This chain uses TRBV28 with TRBJ1-2; D gene ambiguous. This CDR3 has 11 amino acids. Trimming took 8 bases from V and 7 from J, leaving 11 bases between them. Germline CDR1 and CDR2: MDHEN and SYDVKM. This CDR3 reads CASGSSPGYTF. CDR3 nucleotides: TGTGCCAGCGGGAGTTCTCCTGGCTACACCTTC.

The chain combines TRBV5-4 with TRBJ2-3; D possibly matches TRBD1 or TRBD2 (6 bases each). Per the germline V gene, CDR1 is SGHNT and CDR2 is YYREEE (reference sequence). V was clipped by 2 bases and J by 4 bases, with 14 bases between them. CDR3 length equals 15 residues. The CDR3 loop reads CASSLWGASPDTQYF. CDR3 in DNA: TGTGCCAGCAGCTTATGGGGGGCGAGTCCAGATACGCAGTATTTT.

V is TRBV9 and J is TRBJ2-2; D unclear. The V gene lost 0 bases and the J gene lost 5 bases, with 5 bases spanning the gap. The CDR3 loop spans 13 amino acids. Germline lookup yields CDR1 SGDLS and CDR2 YYNGEE. Written as DNA, the CDR3 is TGTGCCAGCAGCGTAGTAGGGACCGGGGAGCTGTTTTTT. Encoded protein: CASSVVGTGELFF.

The genes are TRBV5-8 and TRBJ1-5, with D uncertain. Trimming cost V 4 bases and J 2 bases, with 13 bases left between them. Germline V CDR1 and CDR2: SGHTS, YDEGEE. The CDR3 length is 15 residues. The CDR3 DNA reads TGTGCCAGCAGCGTAGGGCTTTTGGGCAATCAGCCCCAGCATTTT. Translated, it gives CASSVGLLGNQPQHF.

J is TRBJ1-1 and V is TRBV11-2; possibly TRBD1 for D (5 bases). Trimming shortened V by 6 bases and J by 3 bases, and 8 bases separated the two germline ends. The CDR3 has 12 amino acids. Germline loops: CDR1 SGHAT, CDR2 FQNNGV. CDR3 in DNA: TGTGCCAGCAGTCCAGGGTACACTGAAGCTTTCTTT. Translation: CASSPGYTEAFF.

This clone showed up just once. The chain employs TRBV18 and TRBJ1-1; the D is unclear. V was shortened by 1 base and J by 10 bases, with 10 bases between the two germline ends. The CDR3 is 12 residues long. Germline CDR1 and CDR2: KGHSH and LQKENI. CDR3 DNA: TGTGCCAGCTCACCACGTGGGTTTGGAGCTTTCTTT. This gives the protein CASSPRGFGAFF.

V is TRBV6-1 and J is TRBJ1-6, with a tentative D call TRBD1 (6 bases). CDR3 length: 16 residues. V lost 2 bases and J 8 bases, leaving 16 bases between the germline ends. CDR1 and CDR2 from the germline V gene are MNHNS and SASEGT. CDR3 residues: CASSEMSGAVDSPLHF. For the CDR3, the DNA is TGTGCCAGCAGTGAAATGTCAGGGGCGGTCGATTCACCCCTCCACTTT.

The J gene is TRBJ1-5, the V gene TRBV19; no definite D call. The length of the CDR3 is 16 residues. The ends were cut back, 10 bases at V and 2 bases at J, with 21 bases in the middle. The germline CDR1 and CDR2 sequences are LNHDA and SQIVND (reference sequence). The CDR3 loop is CATTVRVGVGNQPQHF. The CDR3 region has the DNA TGTGCCACCACCGTTAGGGTAGGAGTTGGCAATCAGCCCCAGCATTTT.

V is TRBV19 and J is TRBJ2-3; possibly TRBD2 for D (7 bases). The CDR3 is 17 residues long. V was pared by 5 bases and J by 1 base, with 19 bases between. Germline lookup yields CDR1 LNHDA and CDR2 SQIVND (reference sequence). CDR3 bases: TGTGCCAGTAGTCCCCGAATGGGGGGGGCCCGCACAGATACGCAGTATTTT. Translated, it gives CASSPRMGGARTDTQYF.

V gene TRBV12-3 or TRBV12-4 combines with J gene TRBJ2-1; TRBD2 might be the D (6 bases). Between the trimmed V and J ends, which lost 0 bases and 12 bases, there was a span of 6 bases. The CDR3 is 11 residues long. The CDR3 sequence: CASSLAGGQFF. CDR3 nucleotide sequence: TGTGCCAGCAGTTTAGCGGGGGGGCAGTTCTTC.

The chain uses TRBV7-6 and TRBJ2-3; 10 positions agree with TRBD2. Per the germline V gene, CDR1 is SGHVS and CDR2 is FNYEAQ. Unmatched junction bases numbered 12, after V lost 2 bases and J lost 1 base. The CDR3 spans 19 residues. The CDR3 region is CASSLIAGGSQWGTDTQYF. The CDR3 bases are TGTGCCAGCAGCTTAATAGCGGGGGGTTCCCAGTGGGGCACAGATACGCAGTATTTT.

The chain is built from TRBV1 and TRBJ2-2; TRBD2 is the table's D call, not checked against the DNA. TRBV1 is tagged as a pseudogene. This CDR3 is built from 17 residues. CDR3 sequence reads: CTSSLSGLAGPRGELFF. CDR3 sequence (DNA): TGCACCAGCAGCCTCTCGGGACTAGCGGGGCCTCGAGGGGAGCTGTTTTTT.

The CDR3 DNA is TGTGCCAGCAAGGTGCAGGGCGGAGATACGCAGTATTTT. It specifies CASKVQGGDTQYF. The chain combines TRBV7-2 with TRBJ2-3; a weak D match, TRBD1 (5 bases). The CDR3 runs to 13 residues. V gave up 7 bases and J gave up 5 bases, with 13 bases separating them. Germline CDR1 and CDR2: SGHTA and FQGNSA.